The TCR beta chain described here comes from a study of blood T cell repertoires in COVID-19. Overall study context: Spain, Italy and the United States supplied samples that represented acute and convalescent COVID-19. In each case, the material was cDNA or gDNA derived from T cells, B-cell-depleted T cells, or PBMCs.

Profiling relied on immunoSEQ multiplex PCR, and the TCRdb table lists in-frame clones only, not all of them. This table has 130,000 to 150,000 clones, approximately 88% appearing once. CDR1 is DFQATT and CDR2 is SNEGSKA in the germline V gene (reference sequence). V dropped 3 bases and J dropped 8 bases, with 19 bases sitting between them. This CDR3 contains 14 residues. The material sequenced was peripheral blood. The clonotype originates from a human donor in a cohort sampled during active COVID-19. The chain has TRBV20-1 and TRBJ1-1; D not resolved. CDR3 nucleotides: TGCAGTGCTAGTTGGTCTATTACCCTAGGAGAAGCTTTCTTT. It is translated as CSASWSITLGEAFF.